This TCR beta chain was sequenced during a study of cytomegalovirus exposure and HLA in healthy donors. Notes on the study in general: Within the 120 validation repertoires, first-cohort TCR clusters tended to co-occur, according to a later analysis.

A remark on this clone: Its antigen is undetermined.

The CDR3 is 14 residues long. J gave up 3 bases and V 4 bases, and 4 bases lay outside the gene matches. Germline V gene sequence: CDR1 MGHRA, CDR2 YSYEKL. TCRdb's table, derived via immunoSEQ multiplex PCR, lists solely in-frame clones and lacks some. The data show about 160,000 clones, 85% to 90% seen once. The chain combines TRBV4-1 with TRBJ2-3, with 7 bases aligning to TRBD1. Sequenced sample: PBMCs. This clonotype was sampled from a young woman in good health and CMV-seropositive. CDR3 region: CASSPPRGTDTQYF. The CDR3 coding sequence is TGCGCCAGCAGCCCTCCCAGGGGGACAGATACGCAGTATTTT.